The 29 T cell receptor beta chains below were found in one sample sequenced in a study of blood T cell repertoires in COVID-19. TCRdb's table, derived via immunoSEQ multiplex PCR, lists solely in-frame clones and lacks some. Among around 230,000 clones listed, around 86% were seen once. The sequenced sample was peripheral blood. Receptors originate from a man aged 50 or older with COVID-19, enrolled during active disease.

This clone has more than one count but fewer than ten. The genes are TRBV18 and TRBJ1-3, with 11 bases fitting TRBD1. Germline V gene data show CDR1 as KGHSH and CDR2 as LQKENI. With 6 bases clipped from V and 3 bases from J, the junction kept 7 bases outside the gene matches. The CDR3 contains 16 residues. CDR3 sequence (DNA): TGTGCCAGCTCTCCCAGGACAGGGGGCAATGGAAACACCATATATTTT. Protein sequence: CASSPRTGGNGNTIYF. Full variable domain (outside the CDR3, taken from reference TRBV18 and TRBJ1-3): NAGVMQNPRHLVRRRGQEARLRCSPMKGHSHVYWYRQLPEEGLKFMVYLQKENIIDESGMPKERFSAEFPKEGPSILRIQQVVRGDSAAYFCASSPRTGGNGNTIYFGEGSWLTVV.

The CDR3 loop reads CASSQAGGFTTQYF. CDR3 DNA: TGTGCCAGCAGCCAAGCTGGCGGTTTCACGACCCAGTACTTC. The rearrangement links TRBV3-1 (or the pseudogene TRBV3-2) to TRBJ2-5; D is unclear. Deletions cut 1 base from V and 7 bases from J, with 13 bases between. This CDR3 has 14 amino acids. In germline, CDR1 is LGHDT, CDR2 YNNKEL (reference sequence).

This chain uses TRBV3-1 (or the pseudogene TRBV3-2) with TRBJ2-3; a weak D match, TRBD2 (5 bases). The CDR3 sequence is 19 residues long. The germline V gene encodes CDR1 LGHDT and CDR2 YNNKEL (reference sequence). V lost 0 bases, J lost 2 bases, and 21 bases lay in between. The CDR3 loop reads CASSQDLERLARFTDTQYF. The CDR3 DNA is TGTGCCAGCAGCCAAGACCTCGAACGTCTAGCTCGATTCACAGATACGCAGTATTTT.

The chain employs TRBV27 and TRBJ2-7; TRBD1 agrees at 9 bases. There are 16 residues in the CDR3. The germline CDR1 and CDR2 sequences are MNHEY and SMNVEV (reference sequence). The V and J ends lost 6 bases and 3 bases, in that order; junction bases with no gene match: 12. In DNA, the CDR3 is TGTGCCAGCAGCCTGGGACAGGGAAACGATTACTACGAGCAGTACTTC. Protein: CASSLGQGNDYYEQYF.

The chain combines TRBV19 with TRBJ2-3, with TRBD2 as a possible D gene (6 bases). The CDR3 extends over 15 amino acids. Per germline, CDR1 LNHDA and CDR2 SQIVND (reference sequence). V dropped 5 bases and J dropped 5 bases, with 17 bases sitting between them. CDR3 DNA: TGTGCCAGTAGTCGAGACAGCGGGCCCTTAGATACGCAGTATTTT. As protein: CASSRDSGPLDTQYF.

The gene calls are TRBV5-1 and TRBJ1-2; D remains ambiguous. The CDR3 is 16 amino acids. CDR1 is SGHRS and CDR2 is YFSETQ in the germline V gene. Trimming pared 0 bases from V and 0 bases from J, leaving 12 bases between. The CDR3 protein is CASSLDSGSANYGYTF. The CDR3 DNA reads as TGCGCCAGCAGCTTGGATTCGGGTTCAGCTAACTATGGCTACACCTTC.

The J gene is TRBJ2-1, the V gene TRBV29-1; 8 nucleotides agree with TRBD1. CDR3 size: 14 residues. J was trimmed by 10 bases and V by 2 bases; bases with no gene match: 10. Germline-derived CDR1 and CDR2 are SQVTM and ANQGSEA. This CDR3 reads CSVEFLGQGYEQFF. CDR3 nucleotides: TGCAGCGTTGAATTTCTAGGACAGGGTTACGAGCAGTTCTTC.

The J gene is TRBJ1-1, the V gene TRBV3-1 (or the pseudogene TRBV3-2), with D unresolved. The CDR3 is 13 residues long. V lost 4 bases and J lost 5, with 11 bases in between. Germline V lookup: CDR1 LGHDT, CDR2 YNNKEL (reference sequence). CDR3 DNA sequence: TGTGCCAGCAGCCTAACCGGGAGAACTGAAGCTTTCTTT. Translated: CASSLTGRTEAFF.

The CDR3 DNA is TGTGCCAGTATGCTGGGTTCGGGTATCACGAACACTGAAGCTTTCTTT. This codes for CASMLGSGITNTEAFF. The V call is TRBV19, the J call TRBJ1-1; D is ambiguous. Germline V gene data show CDR1 as LNHDA and CDR2 as SQIVND (reference sequence). This CDR3 is built from 16 residues. With 7 bases removed from V and 1 base from J, the gap between germline ends came to 19 bases.

The CDR3 sequence is CASSIVAGGPYLDGELFF. The DNA of the CDR3 is TGTGCCAGTAGTATAGTAGCGGGGGGCCCATATCTAGACGGGGAGCTGTTTTTT. The genes are TRBV19 and TRBJ2-2; 10 bases map to TRBD2. Germline assignment: CDR1 LNHDA and CDR2 SQIVND (reference sequence). V trimming: 1 base; J trimming: 7 bases; junction bases outside the gene matches: 12. CDR3 length: 18 residues.

The gene calls are TRBV6-5 and TRBJ2-7; TRBD1 might be the D (6 bases). Trimming removed 7 bases from V and 5 bases from J, with 12 bases in between. The CDR3 consists of 12 residues. The germline CDR1 and CDR2 sequences are MNHEY and SVGAGI. CDR3 residues: CASIRDIHEQYF. CDR3 nucleotides: TGTGCCAGCATACGGGACATCCACGAGCAGTACTTC.

V is TRBV9 and J is TRBJ2-6; 9 nucleotides match TRBD1. Germline CDR1 is SGDLS and CDR2 is YYNGEE. CDR3 size: 18 residues. After removal of 4 bases from V and 2 bases from J, the junction contained 10 bases not matched to a gene. Here the CDR3 reads CASSLRDRAFTGANVLTF. For the CDR3, the DNA is TGTGCCAGCAGCTTACGGGACAGGGCTTTTACTGGGGCCAACGTCCTGACTTTC.

Comment on this clone: Sequence at one end of the junction differs from germline and may be a read error. The chain has TRBV6-1 and TRBJ2-5, with D possibly being TRBD2 (7 bases). CDR3 length: 16 residues. Germline CDR1 is MNHNS and CDR2 is SASEGT. In nucleotides, the CDR3 is TGTGCCCGCAGTGACGGGGGGTGGGGGGCGGGGGAGACCCAGTACTTC. It translates to CARSDGGWGAGETQYF.

This sequence joins TRBV11-2 and TRBJ1-3; D gene uncertain. V was clipped by 3 bases and J by 2 bases, with 11 bases between them. CDR3 length equals 15 residues. Germline assignment: CDR1 SGHAT and CDR2 FQNNGV. CDR3 nucleotides: TGTGCCAGCAGCTTTTCCGATGGAGCTGGAAACACCATATATTTT. Its protein product is CASSFSDGAGNTIYF.

On this clone itself: This may come from a read error, since a much larger clone is one base off. J is TRBJ1-1 and V is TRBV19; perhaps TRBD1 as D (5 bases). Trimming shortened V by 3 bases and J by 1 base, and 6 bases separated the two germline ends. The CDR3 extends over 13 amino acids. CDR1 is LNHDA, CDR2 SQIVND, per germline (reference sequence). CDR3 protein: CASSIDRNTEAFF. CDR3 in DNA: TGTGCCAGTAGTATTGACAGGAACACTGAAGCTTTCTTT.

The genes are TRBV7-8 and TRBJ2-1, with 14 bases that match TRBD2. V dropped 6 bases and J dropped 4; count of bases not matched to a gene: 2. Germline V gene data show CDR1 as SGHVS and CDR2 as FQNEAQ. CDR3 length: 15 residues. CDR3 sequence reads: CASRGLAGEYNEQFF. In DNA, the CDR3 is TGTGCCAGCAGGGGACTAGCGGGAGAGTACAATGAGCAGTTCTTC. The full variable domain, with the rest looked up from reference TRBV7-8 and TRBJ2-1, is GAGVSQSPRYKVAKRGQDVALRCDPISGHVSLFWYQQALGQGPEFLTYFQNEAQLDKSGLPSDRFFAERPEGSVSTLKIQRTQQEDSAVYLCASRGLAGEYNEQFFGPGTRLTVL.

The V gene is TRBV3-1 (or the pseudogene TRBV3-2), the J gene TRBJ2-6, with TRBD1 matching over 11 bases. The V gene's germline CDR1 is LGHDT and CDR2 YNNKEL (reference sequence). This CDR3 comprises 19 residues. The trim removed 2 bases at V and 0 bases at J, leaving 6 bases unmatched. CDR3 residues: CASSQPKGTGGSGANVLTF. CDR3 DNA: TGTGCCAGCAGCCAACCCAAAGGGACAGGGGGCTCTGGGGCCAACGTCCTGACTTTC.

This chain joins TRBV7-2 and TRBJ2-7; tentatively, D is TRBD1 (6 bases). This CDR3 comprises 15 residues. Germline assignment: CDR1 SGHTA and CDR2 FQGNSA. Trimming stripped 5 bases from V and 6 bases from J, with 20 bases between. The CDR3 nucleotides read TGTGCCAGCAGCCCGCAGGGGATGGGGTCAGTCGAGCAGTACTTC. Translating it yields CASSPQGMGSVEQYF.

The V gene is TRBV18, the J gene TRBJ1-6, with D tentatively TRBD1 (5 bases). The CDR3 spans 16 residues. Germline-derived CDR1 and CDR2 are KGHSH and LQKENI. V lost 1 base, J lost 5 bases, and 12 bases lay in between. CDR3 nucleotides: TGTGCCAGCTCACCACGGGGCCTCACGGATAATTCACCCCTCCACTTT. Protein: CASSPRGLTDNSPLHF.

In this sample, this clone turned up once. The chain combines TRBV6-1 with TRBJ2-5, with 8 bases lining up with TRBD2. Looked up from germline, CDR1 is MNHNS and CDR2 is SASEGT. Germline trimming cut 4 bases from V and 3 bases from J; bases unmatched to any gene: 13. This CDR3 comprises 17 residues. DNA of the CDR3: TGTGCCAGCAGTGGACTCGGGGGGGCTGAGCAAAAAGAGACCCAGTACTTC. Amino acids: CASSGLGGAEQKETQYF.

The J gene is TRBJ1-2, the V gene TRBV5-4, with D unresolved. The V end lost 1 base, the J end lost 2 bases, and 6 bases lay between the germline ends. Per germline, CDR1 SGHNT and CDR2 YYREEE (reference sequence). The CDR3 has 13 amino acids. The CDR3 loop is CASSLPVNYGYTF. The CDR3, as DNA: TGTGCCAGCAGCTTGCCGGTCAACTATGGCTACACCTTC.

The chain has TRBV18 and TRBJ2-1, with 11 bases that match TRBD2. This CDR3 region has 15 residues. V was pared by 3 bases and J by 9 bases, with 7 bases of the junction left unmatched. Germline V gene lookup returns CDR1 KGHSH and CDR2 LQKENI. CDR3 coding DNA: TGTGCCAGCTCACCGAATAGCGGGGGGGCCGGTGAGCAGTTCTTC. Its translation: CASSPNSGGAGEQFF. Filled out from reference TRBV18 and TRBJ2-1, the complete variable domain reads NAGVMQNPRHLVRRRGQEARLRCSPMKGHSHVYWYRQLPEEGLKFMVYLQKENIIDESGMPKERFSAEFPKEGPSILRIQQVVRGDSAAYFCASSPNSGGAGEQFFGPGTRLTVL.

The V and J genes are TRBV2 and TRBJ2-1; a possible D gene is TRBD2 (5 bases). The CDR3 extends over 13 amino acids. Germline V lookup: CDR1 SNHLY, CDR2 FYNNEI. The germline V and J ends were trimmed by 1 base and 9 bases, with 10 bases remaining between them. The CDR3 DNA reads TGTGCCAGCAGTGAAGGCGGGTGGAGTGAGCAGTTCTTC. Protein: CASSEGGWSEQFF.

J is TRBJ2-5 and V is TRBV6-6; D is unclear. The CDR3 is made up of 13 amino acids. The V and J ends lost 6 bases and 5 bases respectively, with 13 bases between them. Germline values: CDR1 MNHNY, CDR2 SVGAGI (reference sequence). As DNA, the CDR3 is TGTGCCAGCAGCCGGAGACTCGCCGAGACCCAGTACTTC. It encodes CASSRRLAETQYF.

This sequence joins TRBV5-1 and TRBJ2-5; 15 nucleotides align to TRBD2. CDR1 and CDR2 (germline): SGHRS, YFSETQ. This CDR3 contains 16 residues. V was pared by 4 bases and J by 4 bases, with 5 bases of the junction left unmatched. The CDR3 is CASSVAGLAGGETQYF. The CDR3, as DNA: TGCGCCAGCAGCGTGGCGGGACTAGCGGGAGGAGAGACCCAGTACTTC.

The CDR3 protein is CASSLAHLSYNEQFF. As DNA, the CDR3 is TGTGCCAGCAGCTTAGCTCACCTCTCCTACAATGAGCAGTTCTTC. The V gene is TRBV5-5, the J gene TRBJ2-1; D unresolved. Germline V CDR1 and CDR2: SGHKS, YYEKEE (reference sequence). Trimming pared 2 bases from V and 0 bases from J, leaving 9 bases between. The CDR3 consists of 15 residues.

The chain recombines TRBV4-2 with TRBJ1-2; 8 bases line up with TRBD1. CDR1 and CDR2 (germline): LGHNA, YNFKEQ. Germline trimming cut 1 base from V and 8 bases from J; bases unmatched to any gene: 3. This CDR3 contains 13 residues. The CDR3 reads CASSQAQGAGYTF. CDR3 in DNA: TGTGCCAGCAGCCAAGCTCAGGGGGCGGGCTACACCTTC.

The chain is built from TRBV28 and TRBJ1-6; TRBD1 matches at 10 bases. The CDR3 length is 15 residues. The germline gives CDR1 MDHEN, CDR2 SYDVKM. Trimming cost V 1 base and J 8 bases; bases outside gene matches: 2. The CDR3 loop is CASSLSDRGHSPLHF. The CDR3 DNA is TGTGCCAGCAGTTTATCTGACAGGGGGCATTCACCCCTCCACTTT.

This chain links TRBV19 with TRBJ2-1, with 7 bases identical to TRBD1. This CDR3 comprises 14 residues. The V segment lost 7 bases and the J segment 4 bases; nucleotides outside the gene matches: 7. The V gene's germline CDR1 is LNHDA and CDR2 SQIVND (reference sequence). The CDR3 loop is CASTSRDSYNEQFF. As DNA, the CDR3 is TGTGCCAGTACATCCCGGGACAGTTACAATGAGCAGTTCTTC.